The 9 T cell receptor beta chains presented below share a single source sample, sequenced in a study of multiple sclerosis patients with progressive multifocal leukoencephalopathy. Indicated time point: around 12 months of natalizumab therapy. TCRdb keeps only in-frame clones here, not all; method: immunoSEQ multiplex PCR. The sample has 25,000 or so clones, 80% to 95% seen once. Sequenced material: PBMCs, taken from a patient treated with natalizumab. These receptors all come from a man aged 25 to 45 with multiple sclerosis.

The V and J genes are TRBV7-2 and TRBJ2-7; 7 bases line up with TRBD2. V was pared by 6 bases and J by 4 bases, with 9 bases of the junction left unmatched. The CDR3 has 14 amino acids. Germline CDR1 is SGHTA and CDR2 is FQGNSA. The DNA of the CDR3 is TGTGCCAGCAGTCCCAGCGGGAACCAATACGAGCAGTACGTC. Translating gives CASSPSGNQYEQYV.

V gene TRBV21-1 combines with J gene TRBJ1-2. TRBV21-1 is an annotated pseudogene. The CDR3 loop spans 14 amino acids. The CDR3 loop is CASSKKADSYGYTF. The CDR3 DNA is TGTGCCAGCAGCAAAAAGGCAGATTCCTATGGCTACACCTTC.

A single count supports this clone. The gene calls are TRBV6-5 and TRBJ1-1; possible D gene TRBD1, 6 bases. V gave up 2 bases and J gave up 5 bases, with 12 bases separating them. This CDR3 contains 14 residues. Germline CDR1 reads MNHEY; CDR2 reads SVGAGI. The CDR3 reads CASSYRGAGTEAFF. The CDR3 DNA sequence: TGTGCCAGCAGTTACCGGGGGGCAGGGACTGAAGCTTTCTTT.

The J gene is TRBJ2-7, the V gene TRBV7-9, with no clear D. Trimming took off 2 bases at V and 6 bases at J, with 8 bases between the two ends. The CDR3 runs to 12 residues. Germline values: CDR1 SEHNR, CDR2 FQNEAQ (reference sequence). The CDR3 region is CASSLTPAEQYV. The CDR3 DNA sequence: TGTGCCAGCAGCTTAACCCCCGCCGAGCAGTACGTC.

The rearrangement links TRBV2 to TRBJ2-7; a weak D match, TRBD2 (5 bases). Germline loops: CDR1 SNHLY, CDR2 FYNNEI. There are 16 residues in the CDR3. Deletions cut 6 bases from V and 3 bases from J, with 21 bases between. The DNA for the CDR3 is TGTGCCAGCAGGGGTGTAAGAGGGAGAAATATCTACGAGCAGTACGTC. It is translated as CASRGVRGRNIYEQYV.

About this clone: This specimen includes other DNA sequences encoding the same CDR3. The genes are TRBV30 and TRBJ2-1; 7 bases agree with TRBD1. Trimming cost V 5 bases and J 7 bases; bases outside gene matches: 11. CDR3 length: 14 residues. CDR1 and CDR2 from the germline V gene are GTSNPN and SVGIG (reference sequence). CDR3 nucleotides: TGTGCCTGGGCTCGGGGACAGCCGGGGAATGAGCAGTTCTTC. As protein: CAWARGQPGNEQFF.

The chain is built from TRBV7-3 and TRBJ2-3; TRBD2 aligns across 7 bases. Germline V gene data show CDR1 as SGHTA and CDR2 as FQGTGA. V lost 1 base and J lost 5; bases outside the gene matches: 0. There are 13 residues in the CDR3. In DNA form, the CDR3 reads TGTGCCAGCAGCTTAAGGGAGGGAGATACGCAGTATTTT. The encoded protein is CASSLREGDTQYF.

The chain recombines TRBV7-9 with TRBJ1-1, with a tentative D call TRBD1 (5 bases). Germline values: CDR1 SEHNR, CDR2 FQNEAQ (reference sequence). V dropped 5 bases and J dropped 10 bases, with 17 bases sitting between them. The CDR3 extends over 13 amino acids. The CDR3 loop is CASSLGTASPAFF. The CDR3 DNA reads as TGTGCCAGCAGCCTCGGGACCGCCAGTCCAGCTTTCTTT.

This chain uses TRBV7-8 with TRBJ2-5; D is possibly TRBD1 or TRBD2 (6 bases each). The CDR3 has 16 residues. With 1 base removed from V and 11 bases from J, the gap between germline ends came to 23 bases. Germline CDR1 SGHVS, CDR2 FQNEAQ. The DNA of the CDR3 is TGTGCCAGCAGCTTAGGGTCTACAGGGTCCCCGGGGGAGCAGTACTTC. Encoded protein: CASSLGSTGSPGEQYF. Complete variable domain (other parts from reference TRBV7-8 and TRBJ2-5): GAGVSQSPRYKVAKRGQDVALRCDPISGHVSLFWYQQALGQGPEFLTYFQNEAQLDKSGLPSDRFFAERPEGSVSTLKIQRTQQEDSAVYLCASSLGSTGSPGEQYFGPGTRLLVL.